Listed below are T cell receptor beta chains from one sample, sequenced in a study of CXCR3-negative and CXCR3-positive naive CD8 T cells. One entry per CDR3 protein, without DNA, is what TCRdb gives after re-calling the 5' RACE reads. The repertoire shows around 57,000 distinct CDR3 sequences; the top ten hold around 22%. Sequenced material: memory CD8+ T cells from blood. The receptor source for this set is a human donor in good health. Some clones in this sample may be carry-over from other donors' samples. CDR3s include the opening cysteine and the closing phenylalanine or tryptophan.

CDR3aa: CASSHAEMATQYF
j_gene: TRBJ2-3
v_gene: TRBV4-3

CDR3aa: CASRNAAANSPLHF
j_gene: TRBJ1-6
v_gene: TRBV5-5

CDR3aa: CSVHEGTEQYF
j_gene: TRBJ2-7
v_gene: TRBV29-1

CDR3aa: CASSSSGTGVAKNIQYF
j_gene: TRBJ2-4
v_gene: TRBV6-5

CDR3aa: CATSRDQGGGTEAFF
j_gene: TRBJ1-1
v_gene: TRBV15

CDR3aa: CASDPERGLGNSPLHF
j_gene: TRBJ1-6
v_gene: TRBV7-9

CDR3aa: CASSYSTTGDYGYTF
j_gene: TRBJ1-2
v_gene: TRBV6-5

CDR3aa: CSVLPGTDYEQYF
j_gene: TRBJ2-7
v_gene: TRBV29-1

CDR3aa: CASRGGAPEQFF
j_gene: TRBJ2-1
v_gene: TRBV5-1

CDR3aa: CAISNRDREYEQYF
j_gene: TRBJ2-7
v_gene: TRBV10-3

CDR3aa: CASSAPTSGDLREQYF
j_gene: TRBJ2-7
v_gene: TRBV7-9

CDR3aa: CASSPTVSSYNEQFF
j_gene: TRBJ2-1
v_gene: TRBV7-9

CDR3aa: CASSSDVGWGMNTEAFF
j_gene: TRBJ1-1
v_gene: TRBV7-8

CDR3aa: CASSIRGEAFF
j_gene: TRBJ1-1
v_gene: TRBV19

CDR3aa: CASGHEDEQYF
j_gene: TRBJ2-7
v_gene: TRBV28

CDR3aa: CASTYRTDTQYF
j_gene: TRBJ2-3
v_gene: TRBV6-2/TRBV6-3

CDR3aa: CASSGSGSREQYF
j_gene: TRBJ2-7
v_gene: TRBV7-6

CDR3aa: CASSLPGFGRENTEAFF
j_gene: TRBJ1-1
v_gene: TRBV7-9

CDR3aa: CAITPTSGDHNEQFF
j_gene: TRBJ2-1
v_gene: TRBV10-3

CDR3aa: CASSDVRRSYNEQFF
j_gene: TRBJ2-1
v_gene: TRBV7-9

CDR3aa: CASSQDPWTGDVYGYTF
j_gene: TRBJ1-2
v_gene: TRBV4-1

CDR3aa: CAWSVLMIHSSYEQYF
j_gene: TRBJ2-7
v_gene: TRBV30

CDR3aa: CASMGLTSGGALDTQYF
j_gene: TRBJ2-3
v_gene: TRBV3-1

CDR3aa: CASSLGWDRAYF
j_gene: TRBJ2-7
v_gene: TRBV28

CDR3aa: CASSEGGNQPQHF
j_gene: TRBJ1-5
v_gene: TRBV2

CDR3aa: CASSEGVDGANVLTF
j_gene: TRBJ2-6
v_gene: TRBV6-1

CDR3aa: CASNWGGSSYNEQFF
j_gene: TRBJ2-1
v_gene: TRBV27

CDR3aa: CASRSSRSSYNEQFF
j_gene: TRBJ2-1
v_gene: TRBV4-3

CDR3aa: CSVGTNTEAFF
j_gene: TRBJ1-1
v_gene: TRBV29-1

CDR3aa: CASSYSRREEQFF
j_gene: TRBJ2-1
v_gene: TRBV6-2/TRBV6-3

CDR3aa: CSAKGTSPDSITDTQYF
j_gene: TRBJ2-3
v_gene: TRBV20-1

CDR3aa: CASSGETEAFF
j_gene: TRBJ1-1
v_gene: TRBV5-4

CDR3aa: CASSFGTGAYEQYF
j_gene: TRBJ2-7
v_gene: TRBV12-3/TRBV12-4

CDR3aa: CASSSHRDRAAKNIQYF
j_gene: TRBJ2-4
v_gene: TRBV6-5

CDR3aa: CASSLEAGDYYEQYF
j_gene: TRBJ2-7
v_gene: TRBV27

CDR3aa: CASSSLDYSHEQYF
j_gene: TRBJ2-7
v_gene: TRBV13

CDR3aa: CSVPQDNSYNEQFF
j_gene: TRBJ2-1
v_gene: TRBV29-1

CDR3aa: CASSRIGASGIYNEQFF
j_gene: TRBJ2-1
v_gene: TRBV14

CDR3aa: CASSLGTVYEQYF
j_gene: TRBJ2-7
v_gene: TRBV7-9

CDR3aa: CASSLASGSIGTQYF
j_gene: TRBJ2-3
v_gene: TRBV27